Given below is one TCR beta chain in context. Its antigen is as yet unknown. These data belong to a study of T cell responses to AZD1222 COVID-19 vaccine. Across the study: Recipients boosted at about 4 weeks or about 12 weeks are pooled.

Whole-study results and caveats: Unmutated variant regions are reportedly targeted by nearly half of spike-specific TCRs. Baseline seropositivity occurred in only a handful of AZD1222 recipients. Scientists sampled the repertoires only once the peak T cell response had passed.

Clones were read by immunoSEQ multiplex PCR, and TCRdb kept only the in-frame ones, dropping some. The sample comprises roughly 96,000 clones, almost 90% of which are singletons, and roughly 24% rests with the top ten. V dropped 5 bases and J dropped 0; count of bases not matched to a gene: 12. In germline, CDR1 is SEHNR, CDR2 FQNEAQ (reference sequence). The CDR3 totals 17 residues. This rearrangement joins TRBV7-9 to TRBJ1-1, with 7 nucleotides matching TRBD1. The receptor's source is an adult in good health. Sample: peripheral blood, taken on day 0 of AZD1222 vaccination. Here the CDR3 reads CASSRRDSIPLNTEAFF. CDR3 DNA sequence: TGTGCCAGCAGCCGGAGGGACAGCATACCATTGAACACTGAAGCTTTCTTT. The full variable domain, rest sourced from reference TRBV7-9 and TRBJ1-1, is DTGVSQNPRHKITKRGQNVTFRCDPISEHNRLYWYRQTLGQGPEFLTYFQNEAQLEKSRLLSDRFSAERPKGSFSTLEIQRTEQGDSAMYLCASSRRDSIPLNTEAFFGQGTRLTVV.